This T cell receptor (beta chain) was identified in a study of shared clonotypes between healthy human individuals. Sequenced by immunoSEQ multiplex PCR; TCRdb stores in-frame clones only, minus some. The table records about 2 million clones, 95% of them present only once. Donors had no recently reported acute infections or vaccinations and were HIV-negative. Germline values: CDR1 SQVTM, CDR2 ANQGSEA. The CDR3 spans 14 residues. Between the trimmed V and J ends, which lost 5 bases and 0 bases, there was a span of 11 bases. The receptor's source is a man aged 18 to 29 in good health. The material sequenced was naive CD4+ T cells sorted from blood. Subset given: CD45RA+ positively selected. This chain joins TRBV29-1 and TRBJ1-3, with D possibly being TRBD1 (6 bases). This chain's CDR3 is CSVTGRDSGNTIYF. The CDR3 bases are TGCAGCGTTACAGGGAGGGACTCTGGAAACACCATATATTTT.